These 8 T cell receptor beta chains were sequenced from one sample in a study of blood T cells in healthy people across ages. Next came a second PCR, run for 7 to 11 cycles, which used a sample-barcoded 5' primer along with a J-beta primer mix. TCRdb processed the 5' RACE reads anew with MiXCR; each CDR3 protein has one entry. The sample gives approximately 940,000 distinct CDR3 sequences, around 48% of which show up once; around an eighth is in the top ten. The sequenced sample was blood. These receptors originate from a man aged 25 to 40 in good health.

The V and J genes are TRBV20-1 and TRBJ2-1; D unclear. Germline V lookup: CDR1 DFQATT, CDR2 SNEGSKA (reference sequence). The CDR3 contains 13 residues. Trimming took 0 bases from V and 7 from J, leaving 10 bases between them. CDR3 DNA sequence: TGCAGTGCTAGAGATTGGGTATCAAATGAGCAGTTCTTC. This codes for CSARDWVSNEQFF.

In this sample, this clonotype turned up a few times. The rearrangement joins TRBV20-1 to TRBJ2-7; no firm D call. This CDR3 comprises 13 residues. Per germline, CDR1 DFQATT and CDR2 SNEGSKA (reference sequence). Trimming stripped 1 base from V and 6 bases from J, with 13 bases between. The DNA for the CDR3 is TGCAGTGCTAGAGTCCCCACGGGCCGCGAGCAGTACTTC. Amino acid sequence: CSARVPTGREQYF.

J is TRBJ2-7 and V is TRBV30; D not resolved. There are 13 residues in the CDR3. Germline CDR1 is GTSNPN and CDR2 is SVGIG (reference sequence). The V and J ends lost 3 bases and 3 bases respectively, with 12 bases between them. The CDR3 reads CAWRRPPGYEQYF. CDR3 DNA: TGTGCCTGGAGGAGGCCACCTGGCTACGAGCAGTACTTC.

The table lists this clonotype with many counts. The rearrangement links TRBV7-2 to TRBJ2-1; unclear D gene. V was pared by 4 bases and J by 0 bases, with 7 bases between. The V gene's germline CDR1 is SGHTA and CDR2 FQGNSA. The CDR3 contains 14 residues. CDR3: CASSSDSSYNEQFF. For the CDR3, the DNA is TGTGCCAGCAGCTCCGACTCCTCCTACAATGAGCAGTTCTTC.

The sample holds a few counts of this clonotype. The chain is built from TRBV4-3 and TRBJ1-2, with D uncertain. The CDR3 extends over 16 amino acids. Per the germline V gene, CDR1 is LGHNA and CDR2 is YSLEER. Trimming shortened V by 0 bases and J by 4 bases, and 15 bases separated the two germline ends. The CDR3 DNA is TGCGCCAGCAGCCAAGATTCGTCGGTATCGGGCTATGGCTACACCTTC. Encoded protein: CASSQDSSVSGYGYTF.

This clonotype was found once. The junction shows a germline mismatch at one end, possibly a read error. The rearrangement links TRBV27 to TRBJ2-1; D is possibly TRBD1 (5 bases). This CDR3 region has 15 residues. The germline gives CDR1 MNHEY, CDR2 SMNVEV (reference sequence). CDR3 region: CASSVTASSYNEQFF. CDR3 bases: TGTGCCAGCAGTGTGACAGCAAGCTCCTACAACGAGCAGTTCTTC.

The V call is TRBV3-1, the J call TRBJ2-3, with TRBD2 as a possible D gene (6 bases). CDR3 size: 15 residues. CDR1 is LGHDT, CDR2 YNNKEL, per germline (reference sequence). V lost 2 bases to trimming and J lost 1 base, with 10 bases between them. Written as DNA, the CDR3 is TGTGCCAGCAGCCAAAGTCCTAGCGGCACAGATACGCAGTATTTT. Translated, it gives CASSQSPSGTDTQYF.

The chain couples TRBV7-2 to TRBJ1-1; TRBD1 is a possible D gene (5 bases). The germline V gene encodes CDR1 SGHTA and CDR2 FQGNSA. The CDR3 runs 14 residues. V gave up 4 bases and J gave up 3 bases, with 12 bases separating them. Written as DNA, the CDR3 is TGTGCCAGCAGCTGGGGGGACTACGACACTGAAGCTTTCTTT. This translates into CASSWGDYDTEAFF. Combining the CDR3 with reference TRBV7-2 and TRBJ1-1 gives the whole variable domain GAGVSQSPSNKVTEKGKDVELRCDPISGHTALYWYRQSLGQGLEFLIYFQGNSAPDKSGLPSDRFSAERTGGSVSTLTIQRTQQEDSAVYLCASSWGDYDTEAFFGQGTRLTVV.